This passage covers 14 T cell receptor beta chains from one sample sequenced in a study of cytomegalovirus exposure and HLA in healthy donors. The PCR ran on 60 Vbeta and 13 Jbeta primers. Data came from immunoSEQ multiplex PCR; TCRdb stores just in-frame clones and leaves some out. The table has 100,000 to 150,000 clones, 80% to 90% seen once. Sequenced material: PBMCs. The receptor source for this set is a woman under 40 in good health and CMV-seronegative.

The CDR3 loop reads CASSLTSGDEKLFF. The CDR3 nucleotides are TGTGCCAGCAGCCTAACGTCGGGGGACGAAAAACTGTTTTTT. The rearrangement uses TRBV7-6 and TRBJ1-4; maybe TRBD1 (5 bases). Germline CDR1 and CDR2: SGHVS and FNYEAQ. V was trimmed by 5 bases and J by 8 bases, leaving 15 bases between them. The length of the CDR3 is 14 residues.

This clone was detected a few times. V gene TRBV6-5 combines with J gene TRBJ2-7; 9 nucleotides line up with TRBD1. V dropped 0 bases and J dropped 4; count of bases not matched to a gene: 7. CDR3 length: 16 amino acids. CDR1 is MNHEY and CDR2 is SVGAGI in the germline V gene. CDR3: CASSYSRDRVGYEQYF. The CDR3 DNA reads as TGTGCCAGCAGTTACTCTCGGGACAGGGTCGGTTACGAGCAGTACTTC.

The V gene is TRBV14, the J gene TRBJ2-5; tentative D call: TRBD2 (6 bases). Matching the DNA end better, TRBJ2-7 makes the J call doubtful. The CDR3 loop spans 14 amino acids. CDR1 is SGHDN and CDR2 is FVKESK in the germline V gene. The CDR3 DNA follows: TGTGCCAGCAGCCAGTACGTGGGGGGTTACGAGCAGTACTTC. Translated: CASSQYVGGYEQYF.

The V call is TRBV6-5, the J call TRBJ1-2; D is perhaps TRBD1 (5 bases). This CDR3 region has 14 residues. Germline lookup yields CDR1 MNHEY and CDR2 SVGAGI. The ends were cut back, 5 bases at V and 8 bases at J, with 18 bases in the middle. CDR3 nucleotide sequence: TGTGCCAGCAGTGGGCTCAGGGTGGCGAGCGGCTACACCTTC. Translated: CASSGLRVASGYTF.

Turning to this clone: Other DNA sequences in the sample encode the same CDR3. This sequence joins TRBV18 and TRBJ2-5, with 7 bases aligning to TRBD1. There are 13 residues in the CDR3. Germline V gives CDR1 KGHSH, CDR2 LQKENI. Losses at the gene ends were 3 bases for V and 2 bases for J; bases not matched to a gene: 0. The DNA of the CDR3 is TGTGCCAGCTCACCGGGACAGCAAGAGACCCAGTACTTC. Translated: CASSPGQQETQYF.

This clone was counted only a few times. This chain links TRBV5-5 with TRBJ2-7; 10 positions match TRBD1. Germline trimming cut 0 bases from V and 2 bases from J; bases unmatched to any gene: 2. Germline V gives CDR1 SGHKS, CDR2 YYEKEE (reference sequence). This CDR3 is 15 amino acids long. The CDR3 DNA follows: TGTGCCAGCAGCTTGGACGGGACAGGGGCCTACGAGCAGTACTTC. This gives the protein CASSLDGTGAYEQYF.

This rearrangement joins TRBV6-1 to TRBJ1-3; 7 nucleotides line up with TRBD1. The CDR3 contains 14 residues. CDR1 MNHNS and CDR2 SASEGT come from the germline V gene. After removal of 11 bases from V and 9 bases from J, the junction contained 16 bases not matched to a gene. CDR3 sequence: CAGHTPGQAGTIYF. In nucleotides, the CDR3 is TGTGCCGGACACACCCCCGGACAGGCGGGCACCATATATTTT.

V is TRBV4-3 and J is TRBJ2-1; the D is unclear. Germline V gene sequence: CDR1 LGHNA, CDR2 YSLEER. V lost 1 base, J lost 2 bases, and 18 bases lay in between. The CDR3 covers 18 residues. The CDR3 nucleotides are TGCGCCAGCAGCCAAGGAACGGGTGGGTTAATGGCCTACAATGAGCAGTTCTTC. It codes for CASSQGTGGLMAYNEQFF.

This clone was counted a single time. V gene TRBV5-1 combines with J gene TRBJ2-2; 7 bases are a match to TRBD2. Germline V lookup: CDR1 SGHRS, CDR2 YFSETQ. Trimming removed 4 bases from V and 4 bases from J; junction bases left unmatched: 13. The CDR3 sequence is 17 residues long. Written as DNA, the CDR3 is TGCGCCAGCAGCCCTCTACCCGGACTAGAAGCCACCGGGGAGCTGTTTTTT. As protein: CASSPLPGLEATGELFF.

The V and J genes are TRBV5-1 and TRBJ1-1, with 7 bases aligning to TRBD1. This CDR3 has 14 amino acids. J was trimmed by 1 base and V by 4 bases; bases with no gene match: 4. Germline V gene lookup returns CDR1 SGHRS and CDR2 YFSETQ. Here the CDR3 DNA reads TGCGCCAGCAGCCAGACAGGGCAGAACACTGAAGCTTTCTTT. This translates into CASSQTGQNTEAFF.

There are a few counts of this clone. This sequence joins TRBV7-9 and TRBJ1-2; TRBD1 matches 12 bases. The J segment lost 4 bases and the V segment lost 1 base, leaving 7 bases of the junction unmatched. This CDR3 is 17 amino acids long. Germline values: CDR1 SEHNR, CDR2 FQNEAQ (reference sequence). CDR3 region: CASSLEGTGGGIYGYTF. CDR3 DNA: TGTGCCAGCAGCTTAGAGGGGACAGGGGGCGGAATCTATGGCTACACCTTC.

The V and J genes are TRBV5-1 and TRBJ2-7, with D perhaps TRBD1 (6 bases). This CDR3 has 15 amino acids. V lost 1 base and J 0 bases, leaving 11 bases between the germline ends. Germline V gene lookup returns CDR1 SGHRS and CDR2 YFSETQ. The CDR3, as DNA: TGCGCCAGCAGCTTGTCCGCAGGGGTCTCCTACGAGCAGTACTTC. The encoded protein is CASSLSAGVSYEQYF.

The chain employs TRBV7-2 and TRBJ1-2, with 9 bases matching TRBD1. The CDR3 covers 13 residues. Germline trimming cut 3 bases from V and 10 bases from J; bases unmatched to any gene: 6. Germline lookup yields CDR1 SGHTA and CDR2 FQGNSA. As DNA, the CDR3 is TGTGCCAGCAGCTTGACCGGGACAGGGTTCTACACCTTC. It codes for CASSLTGTGFYTF.

V usage is TRBV30 and J usage is TRBJ1-6, with 8 bases matching TRBD1. The CDR3 spans 14 residues. Germline assignment: CDR1 GTSNPN and CDR2 SVGIG (reference sequence). Trimming took 5 bases from V and 8 from J; bases not matched to a gene: 8. CDR3 coding DNA: TGTGCCTGGGCAGTTGGACAGGGTTATTCACCCCTCCACTTT. This sequence encodes CAWAVGQGYSPLHF.